This paragraph reports one T cell receptor beta chain. The antigen is undetermined. This record belongs to a study of cytomegalovirus exposure and HLA in healthy donors. Study-wide results and caveats: Later on, a genetic analysis was performed. It linked a missense variant in DCLRE1C with V- and J-gene trimming of TCR beta. In an earlier analysis, about 87% or about 30%: the productive usage of most TCR beta V segments.

The CDR3 is 15 amino acids. CDR1 SEHNR and CDR2 FQNEAQ come from the germline V gene (reference sequence). The trim removed 0 bases at V and 5 bases at J, leaving 4 bases unmatched. PCR amplification relied on 60 Vbeta primers (plus 13 Jbeta primers). The data were produced by immunoSEQ multiplex PCR, yet TCRdb's version contains in-frame clones alone and is incomplete. The table has roughly 200,000 clones, 87% seen once. The clonotype comes from a boy aged 2 to 10 in good health and CMV-seronegative. The V call is TRBV7-9, the J call TRBJ2-1; TRBD1 aligns across 7 bases. Input material: PBMCs. The CDR3 spells CASSLAEGTDNEQFF. The CDR3 bases are TGTGCCAGCAGCTTAGCTGAGGGGACAGACAATGAGCAGTTCTTC.